Here is one TCR beta chain with its context. Authors' analysis steps: The assay estimated nucleated cells by amplifying reference gene primers. Sequencing used immunoSEQ multiplex PCR; TCRdb keeps in-frame clones, though not all of them. The DNA was the basis for D and trimming; V, J and clone size are from that table. The sample includes around 240,000 clones, more than 75% of them seen just once. The sample originates from a study of blood T cell repertoires in COVID-19. The CDR3 spans 16 residues. Looked up from germline, CDR1 is SGHTA and CDR2 is FQGNSA. Between the trimmed V and J ends, which lost 1 base and 0 bases, there was a span of 12 bases.

Sequenced: peripheral blood. This clonotype was sampled from a woman in her twenties or thirties who had recovered from COVID-19. The chain has TRBV7-2 and TRBJ2-5, with D tentatively TRBD1 (5 bases). CDR3 amino acids: CASSLGAGWYQETQYF. CDR3 bases: TGTGCCAGCAGCTTAGGGGCAGGGTGGTACCAAGAGACCCAGTACTTC.